One and the same sample provided the 23 T cell receptor beta chains below, sequenced in a study of regulatory T cells in long-lasting Graves disease. Arm-PCR of CDR3 regions with iRepertoire HTBI primers generated TCR beta libraries. TCRdb analysed the multiplex PCR reads with MiXCR anew, one entry per CDR3 protein. This table has roughly 420,000 distinct CDR3 sequences, approximately 16% appearing once. Specified time point: newly diagnosed GD, antithyroid drugs for less than 3 months. PBMCs were the source of the RNA used for TCR sequencing. In addition, the sample was reused for a study of T cells in Graves' hyperthyroidism and ophthalmopathy.

The sequences come from peripheral blood mononuclear cells (PBMCs), collected at new diagnosis, from a patient treated with antithyroid drugs. These receptors were obtained from a woman between 25 and 40 years old with Graves disease.

The sample holds many counts of this clonotype. The chain uses TRBV12-3 or TRBV12-4 and TRBJ2-7; D is unresolved. The CDR3 covers 12 residues. Trimming took off 5 bases at V and 6 bases at J, with 11 bases between the two ends. DNA of the CDR3: TGTGCCAGCAGTAGGGTTGGCATCGAGCAGTACTTC. Its translation: CASSRVGIEQYF.

The chain recombines TRBV19 with TRBJ2-1; TRBD1 matches 9 bases. The ends lost 6 bases at V and 10 bases at J; junction bases unmatched: 16. Germline CDR1 reads LNHDA; CDR2 reads SQIVND (reference sequence). This CDR3 is built from 16 residues. CDR3 protein: CASSPYRGPPMGEQFF. The CDR3 nucleotides read TGTGCCAGTAGCCCTTACAGGGGGCCCCCGATGGGGGAGCAGTTCTTC.

This clonotype was found many times. The chain couples TRBV24-1 to TRBJ2-1; D uncertain. V gave up 1 base and J gave up 6 bases, with 18 bases separating them. This CDR3 has 17 residues. From germline, CDR1 is KGHDR and CDR2 SFDVKD. DNA for the CDR3: TGTGCCACCAGTGATTTCGAAGGTCGTTCGAATCCCAATGAGCAGTTCTTC. This gives the protein CATSDFEGRSNPNEQFF.

Ten or more counts support this clonotype. The genes are TRBV30 and TRBJ2-7; the match to TRBD2 covers 12 bases. Germline assignment: CDR1 GTSNPN and CDR2 SVGIG (reference sequence). CDR3 length: 15 residues. J was trimmed by 3 bases and V by 8 bases; bases with no gene match: 11. The CDR3 region is CATDRTSGIFYEQYF. The CDR3 DNA sequence: TGTGCCACGGACCGGACTAGCGGGATCTTCTACGAGCAGTACTTC.

This chain joins TRBV28 and TRBJ1-2; no clear D gene. This CDR3 comprises 12 residues. Germline-derived CDR1 and CDR2 are MDHEN and SYDVKM. V gave up 7 bases and J gave up 4 bases, with 10 bases separating them. The CDR3 loop reads CASKEGSYGYTF. The CDR3 bases are TGTGCCAGCAAGGAGGGCTCCTATGGCTACACCTTC.

The chain employs TRBV2 and TRBJ2-2, with TRBD1 matching over 11 bases. The junction had 3 bases not matched to a gene; V was cut back by 7 bases and J by 5 bases. The V gene's germline CDR1 is SNHLY and CDR2 FYNNEI. This CDR3 contains 14 residues. CDR3: CASIGQGATGELFF. The CDR3 region has the DNA TGTGCCAGCATAGGACAGGGGGCGACCGGGGAGCTGTTTTTT. Combining the CDR3 with reference TRBV2 and TRBJ2-2 gives the whole variable domain EPEVTQTPSHQVTQMGQEVILRCVPISNHLYFYWYRQILGQKVEFLVSFYNNEISEKSEIFDDQFSVERPDGSNFTLKIRSTKLEDSAMYFCASIGQGATGELFFGEGSRLTVL.

This clonotype was seen repeatedly, ten times or more. This rearrangement joins TRBV18 to TRBJ2-3; maybe TRBD2 (6 bases). Germline V lookup: CDR1 KGHSH, CDR2 LQKENI. V gave up 1 base and J gave up 5 bases, with 16 bases separating them. The CDR3 runs to 16 residues. The CDR3 protein is CASSPRGLRSGDTQYF. CDR3 DNA sequence: TGTGCCAGCTCACCACGGGGACTCCGATCGGGAGATACGCAGTATTTT. Together with reference TRBV18 and TRBJ2-3, the CDR3 gives the full variable domain: NAGVMQNPRHLVRRRGQEARLRCSPMKGHSHVYWYRQLPEEGLKFMVYLQKENIIDESGMPKERFSAEFPKEGPSILRIQQVVRGDSAAYFCASSPRGLRSGDTQYFGPGTRLTVL.

Only a few counts were recorded for this clonotype. Germline is not matched at one junction end, which may reflect a read error. V gene TRBV28 combines with J gene TRBJ1-2; TRBD1 might be the D (5 bases). The CDR3 totals 13 residues. Germline CDR1 and CDR2: MDHEN and SYDVKM. The CDR3 region is CASNLQDSYGYTF. The CDR3 DNA sequence: TGTGCCAGCAATTTACAAGACAGTTATGGCTACACCTTC.

This clonotype has ten or more counts. The chain has TRBV2 and TRBJ2-1; 7 bases line up with TRBD1. The germline V gene encodes CDR1 SNHLY and CDR2 FYNNEI. V lost 4 bases and J lost 12; bases outside the gene matches: 9. The CDR3 has 13 residues. The CDR3 nucleotides are TGTGCCAGCAGTGTGCTCGGGACAGAGGTGCAGTTCTTC. Translation: CASSVLGTEVQFF. The entire variable domain, with the rest obtained from reference TRBV2 and TRBJ2-1, is as follows: EPEVTQTPSHQVTQMGQEVILRCVPISNHLYFYWYRQILGQKVEFLVSFYNNEISEKSEIFDDQFSVERPDGSNFTLKIRSTKLEDSAMYFCASSVLGTEVQFFGPGTRLTVL.

The rearrangement links TRBV2 to TRBJ2-4, with 9 bases fitting TRBD1. V lost 6 bases to trimming and J lost 0 bases; unmatched junction nucleotides: 3. Germline V gives CDR1 SNHLY, CDR2 FYNNEI. The CDR3 length is 15 residues. The CDR3 nucleotides are TGTGCCAGCAGCGCGGACAGGGGAGCCAAAAACATTCAGTACTTC. Protein sequence: CASSADRGAKNIQYF.

The table lists this clonotype with a few counts. This chain joins TRBV7-9 and TRBJ1-3, with D unclear. Germline V lookup: CDR1 SEHNR, CDR2 FQNEAQ (reference sequence). There are 15 residues in the CDR3. With 5 bases removed from V and 0 bases from J, the gap between germline ends came to 11 bases. The CDR3 sequence: CASSTTESSGNTIYF. CDR3 sequence (DNA): TGTGCCAGCAGCACGACGGAGAGCTCTGGAAACACCATATATTTT.

The rearrangement uses TRBV11-2 and TRBJ2-7; TRBD2 matches at 9 bases. The germline gives CDR1 SGHAT, CDR2 FQNNGV. V lost 3 bases and J lost 7; bases outside the gene matches: 10. CDR3 length: 15 residues. The CDR3 spells CASSFGVAGVREQYF. CDR3 in DNA: TGTGCCAGCAGCTTCGGGGTAGCGGGAGTGCGTGAGCAGTACTTC.

This clonotype occurred many times. V and J are TRBV28 and TRBJ1-5, with D perhaps TRBD1 (5 bases). The CDR3 sequence is 17 residues long. Trimming cost V 4 bases and J 2 bases, with 18 bases left between them. The V gene's germline CDR1 is MDHEN and CDR2 SYDVKM. CDR3 residues: CASSSGGGLEGNQPQHF. CDR3 bases: TGTGCCAGCAGTTCCGGCGGGGGACTTGAGGGCAATCAGCCCCAGCATTTT.

This clonotype was seen at least ten times. The gene calls are TRBV11-2 and TRBJ1-2, with a possible D match to TRBD1 (6 bases). This CDR3 is 14 amino acids long. Germline lookup yields CDR1 SGHAT and CDR2 FQNNGV. V was trimmed by 5 bases and J by 6 bases, leaving 16 bases between them. CDR3 amino acids: CASSTRGGGDGYTF. The CDR3 coding sequence is TGTGCCAGCAGCACCCGGGGGGGCGGGGATGGCTACACCTTC.

This rearrangement joins TRBV28 to TRBJ2-3, with a possible D match to TRBD1 (5 bases). Germline V CDR1 and CDR2: MDHEN, SYDVKM. The CDR3 sequence is 14 residues long. The V end was cut by 6 bases, the J end by 4 bases, with 14 bases between. The CDR3 sequence is CASRTWTSADTQYF. For the CDR3, the DNA is TGTGCCAGCAGGACTTGGACAAGTGCAGATACGCAGTATTTT.

V is TRBV30 and J is TRBJ2-3, with a possible D match to TRBD2 (6 bases). Trimming stripped 0 bases from V and 2 bases from J, with 21 bases between. The CDR3 contains 18 residues. The germline V gene has CDR1 GTSNPN and CDR2 SVGIG (reference sequence). The CDR3 DNA reads as TGTGCCTGGAGTGTAAGTTGGAATCCCTTAGCGGACACAGATACGCAGTATTTT. This gives the protein CAWSVSWNPLADTDTQYF.

This clonotype was counted ten times or more. The chain is built from TRBV20-1 and TRBJ2-5, with 7 nucleotides matching TRBD2. The CDR3 totals 17 residues. V dropped 5 bases and J dropped 5; count of bases not matched to a gene: 20. Germline-derived CDR1 and CDR2 are DFQATT and SNEGSKA (reference sequence). CDR3 region: CSALPAATSSLGETQYF. The DNA of the CDR3 is TGCAGTGCTCTCCCAGCCGCGACTAGCTCTCTGGGGGAGACCCAGTACTTC.

The J gene is TRBJ1-4, the V gene TRBV27, with 10 bases fitting TRBD1. The junction had 6 bases not matched to a gene; V was cut back by 4 bases and J by 7 bases. This CDR3 region has 15 residues. Germline CDR1 is MNHEY and CDR2 is SMNVEV (reference sequence). CDR3 sequence (DNA): TGTGCCAGCAGTTCTCCGGGACAGGGGATTGAAAAACTGTTTTTT. Amino acid sequence: CASSSPGQGIEKLFF.

V is TRBV6-1 and J is TRBJ1-1, with unresolved D. Deletions cut 6 bases from V and 4 bases from J, with 12 bases between. CDR3 length: 13 residues. In germline, CDR1 is MNHNS, CDR2 SASEGT. The CDR3 coding sequence is TGTGCCAGCAGCCCGGACGGGAGCACTGAAGCTTTCTTT. Translating it yields CASSPDGSTEAFF.

This clonotype appeared many times. J is TRBJ2-7 and V is TRBV2; a weak D match, TRBD2 (6 bases). With 7 bases removed from V and 6 bases from J, the gap between germline ends came to 16 bases. This CDR3 region has 13 residues. Germline CDR1 reads SNHLY; CDR2 reads FYNNEI. The CDR3 DNA reads TGTGCCAGCACGGGGGAGCAGACCTTCGAGCAGTACTTC. Translating it yields CASTGEQTFEQYF.

This clonotype was detected ten times or more. The chain uses TRBV7-8 and TRBJ2-1; TRBD1 aligns across 7 bases. This CDR3 has 16 amino acids. V was clipped by 6 bases and J by 9 bases; unmatched bases: 17. The germline CDR1 and CDR2 sequences are SGHVS and FQNEAQ. The CDR3 loop reads CASSSQTGARASEQFF. The CDR3 coding sequence is TGTGCCAGCAGTTCCCAAACAGGGGCCCGGGCCAGTGAGCAGTTCTTC.

This clonotype was seen ten or more times. The chain carries TRBV27 and TRBJ1-1; 10 positions match TRBD1. The CDR3 spans 14 residues. Germline assignment: CDR1 MNHEY and CDR2 SMNVEV (reference sequence). Trimming at V came to 4 bases and at J to 4 bases, leaving 3 bases not matched to a gene. CDR3 bases: TGTGCCAGCAGTTGGGACAGGGGTGGCACTGAAGCTTTCTTT. Its protein is CASSWDRGGTEAFF.

The rearrangement links TRBV20-1 to TRBJ2-5, with TRBD1 as a possible D gene (5 bases). This CDR3 has 13 amino acids. V gave up 6 bases and J gave up 5 bases, with 16 bases separating them. The germline gives CDR1 DFQATT, CDR2 SNEGSKA (reference sequence). The CDR3 spells CSASDSPMETQYF. The CDR3 nucleotides read TGCAGTGCCAGCGACAGCCCCATGGAGACCCAGTACTTC.